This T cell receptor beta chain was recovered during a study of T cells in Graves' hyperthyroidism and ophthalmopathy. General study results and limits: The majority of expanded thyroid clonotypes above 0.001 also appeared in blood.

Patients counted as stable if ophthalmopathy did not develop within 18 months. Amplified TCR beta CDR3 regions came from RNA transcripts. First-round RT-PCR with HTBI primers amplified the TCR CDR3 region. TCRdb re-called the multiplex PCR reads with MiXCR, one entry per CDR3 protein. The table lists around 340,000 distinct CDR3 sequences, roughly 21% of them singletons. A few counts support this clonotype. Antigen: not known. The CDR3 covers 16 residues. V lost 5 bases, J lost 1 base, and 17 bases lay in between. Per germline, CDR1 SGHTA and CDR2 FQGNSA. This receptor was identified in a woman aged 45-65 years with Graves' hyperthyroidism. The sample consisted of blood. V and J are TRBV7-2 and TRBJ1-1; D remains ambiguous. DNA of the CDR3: TGTGCCAGCAGCGCAAGCATAACGTTAAAGAACACTGAAGCTTTCTTT. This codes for CASSASITLKNTEAFF.